These 13 T cell receptor beta chains originate from one sample sequenced in a study of spatial heterogeneity in lung cancer. Time point noted: sample taken at primary tumor resection. The authors sequenced whole RNA from tumor, nontumor lung or frozen PBMC without sorting. TCRdb fed the 5' RACE reads into MiXCR, producing one record per CDR3 protein. In the table there are 39,000 or so distinct CDR3 sequences, around 7.5% of which are singletons. The source was PBMCs, collected at surgery. The receptors shown here come from a male donor with early-stage non-small cell lung cancer.

The chain uses TRBV19 and TRBJ1-4; the D is unclear. Germline V gives CDR1 LNHDA, CDR2 SQIVND (reference sequence). V lost 1 base and J 4 bases, leaving 7 bases between the germline ends. This CDR3 has 14 residues. The DNA of the CDR3 is TGTGCCAGTAGTATAGGGACCGTTAATGAAAAACTGTTTTTT. Its translation: CASSIGTVNEKLFF.

V and J are TRBV6-2 or TRBV6-3 and TRBJ2-3; D may be TRBD2 (5 bases). V was trimmed by 4 bases and J by 2 bases, leaving 10 bases between them. The CDR3 consists of 14 residues. Germline-derived CDR1 and CDR2 are MNHEY and SVGEGT. In DNA, the CDR3 is TGTGCCAGCAGTTTGGACTCGATCACAGATACGCAGTATTTT. This sequence encodes CASSLDSITDTQYF.

This clonotype was counted between two and nine times. The chain links TRBV10-3 to TRBJ2-1; a possible D gene is TRBD2 (5 bases). Germline values: CDR1 ENHRY, CDR2 SYGVKD. This CDR3 spans 15 amino acids. Deletions cut 6 bases from V and 6 bases from J, with 18 bases between. This chain's CDR3 is CAISDPRERPNEQFF. CDR3 nucleotides: TGTGCCATCAGCGACCCGAGGGAGCGCCCCAATGAGCAGTTCTTC.

This clonotype was counted between two and nine times. V is TRBV11-3 and J is TRBJ2-3; D perhaps matches TRBD2 (5 bases). The CDR3 contains 13 residues. Germline lookup yields CDR1 SGHNT and CDR2 YENEEA. V lost 5 bases and J lost 7, with 13 bases in between. CDR3 residues: CASSAFRENTQYF. The CDR3 coding sequence is TGTGCCAGCAGCGCTTTTAGGGAGAATACGCAGTATTTT.

V gene TRBV27 combines with J gene TRBJ1-1, with no clear D. The V and J ends lost 6 bases and 0 bases respectively, with 11 bases between them. CDR1 MNHEY and CDR2 SMNVEV come from the germline V gene (reference sequence). The CDR3 extends over 14 amino acids. The CDR3 is CASRLSQLNTEAFF. The CDR3 DNA reads TGTGCCAGCAGGCTCTCCCAACTGAACACTGAAGCTTTCTTT.

This clonotype was counted many times. The V gene is TRBV7-8, the J gene TRBJ1-5, with TRBD1 identical over 7 bases. This CDR3 comprises 14 residues. Per the germline V gene, CDR1 is SGHVS and CDR2 is FQNEAQ. V shed 3 bases, J shed 7 bases, and the junction held 6 bases outside the gene matches. CDR3 DNA: TGTGCCAGCAGCTTGCAGGGGGAGGGGCAGCCCCAGCATTTT. Translation: CASSLQGEGQPQHF.

This clonotype was seen at least ten times. V and J are TRBV21-1 and TRBJ1-2; the tabulated D call, TRBD1, remains unverified against the DNA. TRBV21-1 is designated a pseudogene. This CDR3 is 14 amino acids long. CDR3 coding DNA: TGTGCCAGCAGCAACCGGGACAGGGGGCCTGGCTACACCTTC. Protein product: CASSNRDRGPGYTF.

The chain carries TRBV27 and TRBJ1-1, with D unresolved. In germline, CDR1 is MNHEY, CDR2 SMNVEV (reference sequence). This CDR3 region has 11 residues. Trimming pared 9 bases from V and 4 bases from J, leaving 9 bases between. The CDR3 DNA follows: TGTGCCAGTCTGACTGTCACTGAAGCTTTCTTT. Translating it yields CASLTVTEAFF.

CDR3 region: CASSPGLASSYEQYF. DNA for the CDR3: TGTGCCAGCTCCCCGGGACTAGCGAGCTCCTACGAGCAGTACTTC. J is TRBJ2-7 and V is TRBV18; TRBD2 matches at 10 bases. The CDR3 runs 15 residues. The V gene end was trimmed by 6 bases and the J gene end by 0 bases; junction bases not matched to a gene: 5. In germline, CDR1 is KGHSH, CDR2 LQKENI.

This clonotype was detected a few times. The chain has TRBV6-6 and TRBJ2-1, with unresolved D. From germline, CDR1 is MNHNY and CDR2 SVGAGI (reference sequence). V was trimmed by 5 bases and J by 0 bases, leaving 20 bases between them. The CDR3 contains 18 residues. CDR3 in amino acids: CASSALLPGSSSYNEQFF. CDR3 coding DNA: TGTGCCAGCAGTGCTCTCTTGCCCGGCAGTAGCTCCTACAATGAGCAGTTCTTC.

This clonotype is labeled as medium-sized. This chain joins TRBV6-2 or TRBV6-3 and TRBJ1-1, with unresolved D. Looked up from germline, CDR1 is MNHEY and CDR2 is SVGEGT. V was cut by 2 bases and J by 9 bases, with 10 bases left in between. This CDR3 is 12 amino acids long. Here the CDR3 DNA reads TGTGCCAGCAGTTACCAGGTTTCCCAAGCTTTCTTT. Amino acids: CASSYQVSQAFF.

This clonotype was picked up many times. This chain connects TRBV20-1 to TRBJ1-1; 8 nucleotides agree with TRBD1. Germline assignment: CDR1 DFQATT and CDR2 SNEGSKA (reference sequence). Unmatched junction bases numbered 3, after V lost 2 bases and J lost 1 base. The CDR3 spans 14 residues. The CDR3 sequence: CSARMGQANTEAFF. The DNA for the CDR3 is TGCAGTGCTAGAATGGGACAGGCGAACACTGAAGCTTTCTTT.

This clonotype was recorded many times. The CDR3 region is CASSQGGIRNEQYF. Written as DNA, the CDR3 is TGTGCCAGCAGCCAAGGTGGGATTCGGAACGAGCAGTACTTC. This chain links TRBV3-1 with TRBJ2-7; D gene ambiguous. Trimming took off 1 base at V and 5 bases at J, with 12 bases between the two ends. Germline V gene sequence: CDR1 LGHDT, CDR2 YNNKEL (reference sequence). CDR3 length: 14 residues.